Listed below are T cell receptor beta chains from one sample, sequenced in a study of neoadjuvant anti-PD-1 for oral cavity cancer. Repertoires were generated with immunoSEQ multiplex PCR, while TCRdb's copy carries only in-frame clones and drops some. The top ten hold about 2% of the sample, which has 11,000 to 15,000 clones, roughly 80% seen once. The specimen was PBMCs, collected after nivolumab (anti-PD-1) treatment. The receptor set was obtained from a person aged 35-79 years with oral cavity squamous cell carcinoma. Each CDR3 is given with its conserved first and last residue. A D gene is named only where the DNA matches it firmly. Clone sizes are given selectively: once, few, many, or a class where the clone is expanded.

NA,TRBD2,TRBJ2-1,TRBV9,TGTGCCAGCAGCGAGACTAGCGGGAGGGCTAGTGAGCAGTTCTTC,CASSETSGRASEQFF
NA,NA,TRBJ2-2,TRBV5-5,TGTGCCAGCAGCTTGGCCCCGAACGGGGAGCTGTTTTTT,CASSLAPNGELFF
few,NA,TRBJ2-7,TRBV10-1,TGCGCCAGCAGTGAGTCAGGGTCCTACGAGCAGTACTTC,CASSESGSYEQYF
few,TRBD1,TRBJ1-2,TRBV6-5,TGTGCCACCCTTTCAGGGGGACTCTATGGCTACACCTTC,CATLSGGLYGYTF
NA,NA,TRBJ1-5,TRBV6-1,TGTGCCAGCAGTGAAGCTTGGGGCCTGGGCAATCAGCCCCAGCATTTT,CASSEAWGLGNQPQHF
NA,NA,TRBJ1-2,TRBV2,TGTGCCAGCCACAGGGACTATGGCTACACCTTC,CASHRDYGYTF
NA,NA,TRBJ2-2,TRBV28,TGTGCCAGCAGTTTAAATCCGGGGCCACAAACCGGGGAGCTGTTTTTT,CASSLNPGPQTGELFF
NA,TRBD1,TRBJ1-4,TRBV5-1,TGCGCCAGCAGCTGGGGACAGGGCGGCTTAAATGAAAAACTGTTTTTT,CASSWGQGGLNEKLFF
NA,NA,TRBJ2-5,TRBV5-1,TGCGCCAGCAGCTTGTCCCCCCCCACGGAGACCCAGTACTTC,CASSLSPPTETQYF
NA,NA,TRBJ1-1,TRBV2,TGTGCCAGCAGTGCTCGACAGCAGAACACTGAAGCTTTCTTT,CASSARQQNTEAFF
NA,NA,TRBJ2-7,TRBV6-6,TGTGCCAGCAGTTTCCTGACAGGCTCCTACGAGCAGTACTTC,CASSFLTGSYEQYF
NA,NA,TRBJ1-1,TRBV5-4,TGTGCCAGCAGCTTGGTTCCTGGTGCCGAAGCTTTCTTT,CASSLVPGAEAFF
NA,NA,TRBJ2-1,TRBV6-5,TGTGCCAGCGCTCGTATCGGCTCCTACAATGAGCAGTTCTTC,CASARIGSYNEQFF
NA,TRBD1,TRBJ1-1,TRBV28,TGTGCCAGCAGTTTGGGACAGGAGACTGAAGCTTTCTTT,CASSLGQETEAFF
NA,NA,TRBJ1-2,TRBV19,TGTGCCAGTAGTATTGTGAACTATGGCTACACCTTC,CASSIVNYGYTF
NA,NA,TRBJ1-3,TRBV30,TGTGCCTGGAGTCAAGGAAGGGGGTACTCTGGAAACACCATATATTTT,CAWSQGRGYSGNTIYF
NA,TRBD2,TRBJ2-2,TRBV5-5,TGTGCCAGCAGCTTGCGGGATTCGGGGGGCACCGGGGAGCTGTTTTTT,CASSLRDSGGTGELFF
few,NA,TRBJ1-1,TRBV6-5,TGTGCCAGCAGTTACCACGGGACGGTGAACACTGAAGCTTTCTTT,CASSYHGTVNTEAFF
NA,NA,TRBJ2-7,TRBV19,TGTGCCAGTAGTTTCCGGGACAACTACGAGCAGTACTTC,CASSFRDNYEQYF
NA,NA,TRBJ1-1,TRBV14,TGTGCCAGCAGCCTTTCCGGGACAAGGGCTTTCTTT,CASSLSGTRAFF
once,NA,TRBJ1-3,TRBV7-9,TGTGCCAGCCAGTTGGGGCAAAGCTCTGGAAACACCATATATTTT,CASQLGQSSGNTIYF
NA,NA,TRBJ2-1,TRBV7-8,TGTGCCAGCGGCTTCACAGGGTCCAATGAGCAGTTCTTC,CASGFTGSNEQFF
few,NA,TRBJ1-1,TRBV27,TGTGCCAGCAGCCTGCAGGGCAGCACTGAAGCTTTCTTT,CASSLQGSTEAFF
NA,NA,TRBJ2-5,TRBV5-5,TGTGCCAGCAGCTCCCAGTGGGGACTGACCAAAGAGACCCAGTACTTC,CASSSQWGLTKETQYF
once,TRBD1,TRBJ2-3,TRBV5-1,TGCGCCAGCAGCGCCGGGACAGGGAGCACAGATACGCAGTATTTT,CASSAGTGSTDTQYF
NA,TRBD2,TRBJ2-1,TRBV7-8,TGTGCCAGCAGGCCACGTAGGACTAGCGGGAGGGGTGAGCAGTTCTTC,CASRPRRTSGRGEQFF
once,NA,TRBJ2-5,TRBV19,TGTGCCAGTAGTGCCGATAGCGGAGGGAACCAAGAGACCCAGTACTTC,CASSADSGGNQETQYF
NA,TRBD1,TRBJ2-2,TRBV5-1,TGCGCCAGCAGCTTGGAAGGGGGCGGATACACCGGGGAGCTGTTTTTT,CASSLEGGGYTGELFF
NA,NA,TRBJ2-2,TRBV30,TGTGCCTGGGGTGGGGGCACCGGGGAGCTGTTTTTT,CAWGGGTGELFF
NA,NA,TRBJ2-2,TRBV19,TGTGCCAGTAATTCCCTCCTAGGGAACACCGGGGAGCTGTTTTTT,CASNSLLGNTGELFF
NA,NA,TRBJ2-6,TRBV30,TGTGCCTGGACCGTCTCTGGGGCCAACGTCCTGACTTTC,CAWTVSGANVLTF
NA,NA,TRBJ2-1,TRBV5-1,TGCGCCAGCAGCTTGGGGACACTATGGGGCAATGAGCAGTTCTTC,CASSLGTLWGNEQFF
NA,NA,TRBJ2-5,TRBV4-1,TGCGCCAGCAGCCAAGAAGAGACCCAGTACTTC,CASSQEETQYF
NA,TRBD2,TRBJ2-1,TRBV18,TGTGCCAGCTCACCACCTTTGTCTAGCGGGATTCACAATGAGCAGTTCTTC,CASSPPLSSGIHNEQFF
NA,NA,TRBJ1-5,TRBV19,TGTGCCAGTAAGGACAGTCCTAGCAATCAGCCCCAGCATTTT,CASKDSPSNQPQHF
few,TRBD1,TRBJ1-1,TRBV5-4,TGTGCCAGCAGCCTGGACAGGGGGCTAGGTACTGAAGCTTTCTTT,CASSLDRGLGTEAFF
NA,TRBD1,TRBJ1-4,TRBV7-9,TGTGCCAGCAGCCCATGGACAGGGGGTGAGGAAAAACTGTTTTTT,CASSPWTGGEEKLFF
NA,NA,TRBJ2-2,TRBV6-1,TGTGCCAGCAGTGGCAGGAGGGGGAACACCGGGGAGCTGTTTTTT,CASSGRRGNTGELFF
few,NA,TRBJ2-7,TRBV2,TGTGCCGCAGGGGCGCGGGGATACGAGCAGTACTTC,CAAGARGYEQYF
few,NA,TRBJ1-4,TRBV28,TGTGCCAGCAGTTTAGTGGTCACTGCAACTAATGAAAAACTGTTTTTT,CASSLVVTATNEKLFF
NA,TRBD1,TRBJ1-3,TRBV5-1,TGCGCCAGCAGCTTGGTAGGGGGCTACTCTGGAAACACCATATATTTT,CASSLVGGYSGNTIYF